What follows is one T cell receptor beta chain and its context. TCRdb independently ran MiXCR on the 5' RACE reads; one entry per CDR3 protein. Here the sample spans 65,000 to 95,000 distinct CDR3 sequences, more than 5% being singletons. The data stem from a study of T cells of healthy individuals. Trimming took 6 bases from V and 13 from J; bases not matched to a gene: 14. This CDR3 region has 13 residues. This TCR was sampled from a female donor in good health. The chain carries TRBV12-3 or TRBV12-4 and TRBJ1-1; 7 nucleotides align to TRBD1. CDR3 sequence: CASSPGQSTFDFF. The CDR3 region has the DNA TGTGCCAGCAGCCCGGGACAGTCCACATTTGATTTCTTT.